The T cell receptor (beta chain) described here comes from a study of T cell repertoires in cytomegalovirus infection. Study findings and constraints: Public TCR beta family frequency separated CMV-and-HLA carriers, including in an independent cohort.

Remarks on this clonotype: Its cognate antigen is unknown.

Germline CDR1 LGHNT, CDR2 FRNRAP. This CDR3 region has 13 residues. The germline V and J ends were trimmed by 3 bases and 7 bases, with 13 bases remaining between them. In TCRdb, the reads were re-called with MiXCR into one record per CDR3 protein. This table holds roughly 90,000 distinct CDR3 sequences, roughly 29% found once. This chain uses TRBV12-5 with TRBJ2-7, with D uncertain. The starting material was CD8+ T cells from cultured PBMCs, obtained from culture after CMV antigen stimulation. The clonotype comes from a human donor in good health (CMV status not recorded). Some clones in this sample may be carry-over from other donors' samples. The chain's CDR3 is CASGLGPLWEQYF. The CDR3 coding sequence is TGTGCTAGTGGTTTAGGGCCTCTGTGGGAGCAGTACTTC.